This TCR beta chain was sequenced in a study of OX40 agonist ivuxolimab in advanced cancers. Generated by immunoSEQ multiplex PCR, the TCRdb table keeps only in-frame clones and is missing some. The sample consists of roughly 63,000 clones, roughly 87% of them appearing once. As regards this clone: The antigen remains undetermined.

CDR1 is SGHAT and CDR2 is FQNNGV in the germline V gene. This CDR3 region has 14 residues. With V trimmed by 4 bases and J by 3 bases, 5 bases remained unmatched. General study findings and limits: Among the lowest levels of clonal expansion were found in partial responders at 0.1-3.0 mg/kg.

This receptor was taken from an adult with an advanced solid tumor such as melanoma, head and neck, liver or kidney cancer. This sample comprised CD4+ or CD8+ T cells sorted from blood, obtained in a trial of the OX40 agonist ivuxolimab. The chain employs TRBV11-2 and TRBJ1-1; TRBD1 matches at 7 bases. CDR3 protein: CASSSGGPHTEAFF. In nucleotides, the CDR3 is TGTGCCAGCAGCTCAGGGGGGCCGCACACTGAAGCTTTCTTT.